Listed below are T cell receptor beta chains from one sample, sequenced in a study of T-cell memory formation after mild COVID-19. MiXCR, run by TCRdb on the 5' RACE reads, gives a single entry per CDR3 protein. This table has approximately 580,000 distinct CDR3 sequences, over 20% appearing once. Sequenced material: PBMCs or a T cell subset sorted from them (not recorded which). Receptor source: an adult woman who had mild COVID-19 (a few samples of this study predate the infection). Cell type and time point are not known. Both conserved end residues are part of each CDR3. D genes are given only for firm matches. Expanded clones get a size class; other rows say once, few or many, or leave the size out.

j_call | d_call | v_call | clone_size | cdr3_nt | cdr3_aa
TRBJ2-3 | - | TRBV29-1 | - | TGCAGCTTCAAACTAGCAGTGGAGCGAGATACGCAGTATTTT | CSFKLAVERDTQYF
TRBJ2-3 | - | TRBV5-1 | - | TGCGCCAGCAGCTTGGCCGGCAGCACTAGCACAGATACGCAGTATTTT | CASSLAGSTSTDTQYF
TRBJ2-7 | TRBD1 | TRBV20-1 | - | TGCAGTGCTAGAATAGTCGGACAGGGGACTTACGAGCAGTACTTC | CSARIVGQGTYEQYF
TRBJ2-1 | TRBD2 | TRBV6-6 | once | TGTGCCAGCAGTTACTCCACAATTTGGACTAGCGGGGGGATATCGGACAATGAGCAGTTCTTC | CASSYSTIWTSGGISDNEQFF
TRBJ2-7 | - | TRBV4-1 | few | TGCGCCAGCAGCCATCATCCCTCCGGGCAGTTCTACGAGCAGTACTTC | CASSHHPSGQFYEQYF
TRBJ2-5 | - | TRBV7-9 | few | TGTGCCAGCAGCCCCCTCCGGACCAGCGTGGAGACCCAGTACTTC | CASSPLRTSVETQYF
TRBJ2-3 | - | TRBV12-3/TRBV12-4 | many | TGTGCCAGCATGGGAAGAGGAGGTACGCAGTATTTT | CASMGRGGTQYF
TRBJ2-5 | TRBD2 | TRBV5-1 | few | TGCGCCAGCAGCTGGAGCGGGGGGATACAAGAGACCCAGTACTTC | CASSWSGGIQETQYF
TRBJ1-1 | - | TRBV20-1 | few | TGCAGTGCTCCACCCGGGGCGGTGGACACTGAAGCTTTCTTT | CSAPPGAVDTEAFF
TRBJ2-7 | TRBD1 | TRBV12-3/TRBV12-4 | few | TGTGCCAGCAGTTTATTCGACAGGGCGATCTCCTACGAGCAGTACTTC | CASSLFDRAISYEQYF
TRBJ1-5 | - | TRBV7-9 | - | TGTGCCAGCAGCCTACAGGGTGCTCGGGGTCAGCCCCAGCATTTT | CASSLQGARGQPQHF
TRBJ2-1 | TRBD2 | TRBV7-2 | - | TGTGCCAGCAGCCAGTACCGATTGAGGAGCGGGAGTTCGGATGAGCAGTTCTTC | CASSQYRLRSGSSDEQFF
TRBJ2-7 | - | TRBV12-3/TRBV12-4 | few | TGTGCCAGCAGTCTAACCGGGACGGAGAGCTCCTACGAGCAGTACTTC | CASSLTGTESSYEQYF
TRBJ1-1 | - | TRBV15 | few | TGTGCCACCAGCAAACTGAAGTCGGGGACTGAAGCTTTCTTT | CATSKLKSGTEAFF
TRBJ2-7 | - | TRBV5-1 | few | TGCGCCAGCAGTTACCAGCCCGGGGACCCGGCCTACGAGCAGTACTTC | CASSYQPGDPAYEQYF
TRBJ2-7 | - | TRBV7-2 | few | TGTGCCAGCAGCTTTGGGGGACACCGTTCCTACGAGCAGTACTTC | CASSFGGHRSYEQYF
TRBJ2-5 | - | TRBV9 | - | TGTGCCAGCAGCGAGCAGGAGTCAGAGACCCAGTACTTC | CASSEQESETQYF
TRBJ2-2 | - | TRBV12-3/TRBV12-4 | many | TGTGCCAGCAGTTCACAGGGAGGCGGGGAGCTGTTTTTT | CASSSQGGGELFF
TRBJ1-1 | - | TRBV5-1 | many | TGCGCCAGCAGCATCGGGGCGAACAGCCCTGAAGCTTTCTTT | CASSIGANSPEAFF
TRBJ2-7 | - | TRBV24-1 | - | TGTGCCACCAGTGACACTCGAGGGATAGCCTACGAGCAGTACTTC | CATSDTRGIAYEQYF
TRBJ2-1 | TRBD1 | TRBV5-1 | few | TGCGCCAGCAGCAGGACCCGGGACAGATACAATGAGCAGTTCTTC | CASSRTRDRYNEQFF
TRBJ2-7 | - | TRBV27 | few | TGTGCCAGCAGTTCGTTCAGACCCTACGAGCAGTACTTC | CASSSFRPYEQYF
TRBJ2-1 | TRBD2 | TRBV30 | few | TGTGCCGGTACAGTACTAGCGGTTTACAATGAGCAGTTCTTC | CAGTVLAVYNEQFF